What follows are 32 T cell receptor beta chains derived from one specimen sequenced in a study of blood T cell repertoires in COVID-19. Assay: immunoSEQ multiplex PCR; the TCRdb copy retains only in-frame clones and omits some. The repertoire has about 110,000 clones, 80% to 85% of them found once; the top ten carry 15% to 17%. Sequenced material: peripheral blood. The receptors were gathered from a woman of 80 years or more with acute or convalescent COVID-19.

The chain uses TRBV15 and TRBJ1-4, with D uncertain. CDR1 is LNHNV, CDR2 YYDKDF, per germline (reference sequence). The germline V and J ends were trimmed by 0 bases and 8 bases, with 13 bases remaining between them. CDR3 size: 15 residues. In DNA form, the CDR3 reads TGTGCCACCAGCAGAGATGGAGAGGTGGAAGAAAAACTGTTTTTT. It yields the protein CATSRDGEVEEKLFF.

CDR3 amino acids: CASSPDRDPPEAFF. DNA of the CDR3: TGTGCCAGCTCACCAGACAGGGATCCCCCTGAAGCTTTCTTT. The gene calls are TRBV18 and TRBJ1-1; 7 nucleotides agree with TRBD1. V lost 2 bases, J lost 6 bases, and 6 bases stayed unmatched. The CDR3 has 14 amino acids. The germline V gene encodes CDR1 KGHSH and CDR2 LQKENI.

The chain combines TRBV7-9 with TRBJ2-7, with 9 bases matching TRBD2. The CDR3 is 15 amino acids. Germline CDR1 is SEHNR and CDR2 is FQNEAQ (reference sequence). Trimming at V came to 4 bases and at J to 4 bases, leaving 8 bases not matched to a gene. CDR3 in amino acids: CASSSSRREGYEQYF. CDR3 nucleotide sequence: TGTGCCAGCAGCTCCTCCCGGCGGGAGGGGTACGAGCAGTACTTC.

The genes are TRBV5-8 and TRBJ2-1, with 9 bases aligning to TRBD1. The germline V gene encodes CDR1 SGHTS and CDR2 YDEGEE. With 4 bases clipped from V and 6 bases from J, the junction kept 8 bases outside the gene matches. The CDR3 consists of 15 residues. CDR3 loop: CASSPPGQGANEQFF. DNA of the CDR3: TGTGCCAGCAGCCCCCCGGGACAGGGTGCCAATGAGCAGTTCTTC.

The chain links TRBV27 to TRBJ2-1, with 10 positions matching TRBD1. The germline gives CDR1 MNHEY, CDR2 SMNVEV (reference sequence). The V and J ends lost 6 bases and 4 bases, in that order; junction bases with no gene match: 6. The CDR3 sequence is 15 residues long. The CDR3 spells CASSQPGQGYNEQFF. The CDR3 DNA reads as TGTGCCAGCAGCCAACCGGGACAGGGGTACAATGAGCAGTTCTTC.

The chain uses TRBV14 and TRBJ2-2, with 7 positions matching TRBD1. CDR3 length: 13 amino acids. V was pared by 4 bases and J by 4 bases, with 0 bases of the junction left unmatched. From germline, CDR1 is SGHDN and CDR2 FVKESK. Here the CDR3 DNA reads TGTGCCAGCAGCCGGGACAGCACCGGGGAGCTGTTTTTT. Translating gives CASSRDSTGELFF.

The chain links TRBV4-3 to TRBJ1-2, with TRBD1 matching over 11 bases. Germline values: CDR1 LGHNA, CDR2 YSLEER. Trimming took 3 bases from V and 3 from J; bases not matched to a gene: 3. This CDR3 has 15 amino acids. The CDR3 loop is CASSQDRGRDYGYTF. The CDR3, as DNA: TGCGCCAGCAGCCAGGACAGGGGGCGCGACTATGGCTACACCTTC.

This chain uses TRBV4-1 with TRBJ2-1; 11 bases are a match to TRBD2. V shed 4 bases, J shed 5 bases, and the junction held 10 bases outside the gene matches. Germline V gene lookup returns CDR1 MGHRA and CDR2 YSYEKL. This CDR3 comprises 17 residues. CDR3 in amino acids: CASSRLAGGSPDNEQFF. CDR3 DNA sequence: TGCGCCAGCAGCCGTCTAGCGGGAGGTTCCCCCGACAATGAGCAGTTCTTC.

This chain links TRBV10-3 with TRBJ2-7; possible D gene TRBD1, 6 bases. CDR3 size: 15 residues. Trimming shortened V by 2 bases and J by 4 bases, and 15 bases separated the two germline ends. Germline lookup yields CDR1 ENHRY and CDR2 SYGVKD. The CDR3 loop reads CAISEGQQGGYEQYF. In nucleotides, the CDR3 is TGTGCCATCAGTGAGGGCCAACAGGGCGGATACGAGCAGTACTTC.

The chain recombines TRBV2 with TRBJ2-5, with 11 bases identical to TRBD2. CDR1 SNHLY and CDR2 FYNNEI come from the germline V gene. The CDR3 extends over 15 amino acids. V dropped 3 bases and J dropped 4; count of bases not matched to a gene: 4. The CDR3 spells CASSDELAGVETQYF. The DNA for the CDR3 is TGTGCCAGCAGTGATGAACTAGCGGGAGTAGAGACCCAGTACTTC.

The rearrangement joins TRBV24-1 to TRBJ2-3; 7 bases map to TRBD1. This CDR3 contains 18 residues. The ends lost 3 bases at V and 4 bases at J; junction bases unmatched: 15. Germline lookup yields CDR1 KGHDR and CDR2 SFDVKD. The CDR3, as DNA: TGTGCCACCAGTGATCGAGACAGGGACAGCTCCTTTGCAGATACGCAGTATTTT. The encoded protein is CATSDRDRDSSFADTQYF.

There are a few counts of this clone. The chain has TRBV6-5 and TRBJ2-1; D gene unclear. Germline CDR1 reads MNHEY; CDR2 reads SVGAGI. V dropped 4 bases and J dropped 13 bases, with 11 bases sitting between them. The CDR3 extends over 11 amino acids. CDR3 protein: CASSSASVQFF. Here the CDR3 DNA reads TGTGCCAGCAGTTCAGCCAGCGTCCAGTTCTTC.

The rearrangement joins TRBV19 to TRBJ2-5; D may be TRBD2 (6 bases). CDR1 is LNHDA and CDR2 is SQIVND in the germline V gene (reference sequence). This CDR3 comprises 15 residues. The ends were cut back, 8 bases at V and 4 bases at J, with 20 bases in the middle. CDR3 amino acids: CASSLSGQGGETQYF. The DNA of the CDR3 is TGTGCCAGTTCGTTGTCTGGGCAGGGAGGAGAGACCCAGTACTTC.

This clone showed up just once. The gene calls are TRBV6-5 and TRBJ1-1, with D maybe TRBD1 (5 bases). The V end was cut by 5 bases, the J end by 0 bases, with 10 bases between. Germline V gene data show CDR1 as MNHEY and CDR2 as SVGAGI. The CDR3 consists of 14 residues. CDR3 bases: TGTGCCAGCAGTCAGGACACAATGAACACTGAAGCTTTCTTT. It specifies CASSQDTMNTEAFF.

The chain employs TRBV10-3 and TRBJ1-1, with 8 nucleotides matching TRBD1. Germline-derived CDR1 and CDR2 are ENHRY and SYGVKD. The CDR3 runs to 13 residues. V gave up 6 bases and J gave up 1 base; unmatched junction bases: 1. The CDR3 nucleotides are TGTGCCATCAGGGACAGGGAGAACACTGAAGCTTTCTTT. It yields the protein CAIRDRENTEAFF.

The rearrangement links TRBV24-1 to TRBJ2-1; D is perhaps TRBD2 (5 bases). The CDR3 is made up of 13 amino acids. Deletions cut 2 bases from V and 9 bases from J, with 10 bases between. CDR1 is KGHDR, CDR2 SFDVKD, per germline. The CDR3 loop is CATSDWTGIEQFF. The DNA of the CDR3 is TGTGCCACCAGTGATTGGACGGGAATTGAGCAGTTCTTC.

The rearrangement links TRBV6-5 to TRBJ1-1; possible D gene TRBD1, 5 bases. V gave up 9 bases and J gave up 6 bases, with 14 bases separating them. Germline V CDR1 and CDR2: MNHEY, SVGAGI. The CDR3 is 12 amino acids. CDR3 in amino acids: CASEPGGAEAFF. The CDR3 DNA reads TGTGCCAGTGAACCGGGGGGGGCTGAAGCTTTCTTT.

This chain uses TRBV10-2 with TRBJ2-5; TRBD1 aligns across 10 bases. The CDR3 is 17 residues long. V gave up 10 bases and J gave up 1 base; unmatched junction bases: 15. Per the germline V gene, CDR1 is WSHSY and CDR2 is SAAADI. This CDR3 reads CATQPGQGRVAQETQYF. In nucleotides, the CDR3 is TGCGCCACACAGCCGGGACAGGGGAGAGTTGCCCAAGAGACCCAGTACTTC.

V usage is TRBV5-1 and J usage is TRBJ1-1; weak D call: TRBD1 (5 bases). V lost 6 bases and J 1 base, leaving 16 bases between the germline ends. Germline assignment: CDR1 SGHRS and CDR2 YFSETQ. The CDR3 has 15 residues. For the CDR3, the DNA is TGCGCCAGCAATCCGGGCTGGGGGGAGAACACTGAAGCTTTCTTT. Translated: CASNPGWGENTEAFF.

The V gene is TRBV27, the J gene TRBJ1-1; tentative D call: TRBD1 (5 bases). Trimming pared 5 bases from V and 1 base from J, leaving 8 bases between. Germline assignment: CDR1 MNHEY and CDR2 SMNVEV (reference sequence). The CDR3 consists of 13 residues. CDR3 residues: CASSPGQNTEAFF. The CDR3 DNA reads TGTGCCAGCAGTCCAGGACAGAACACTGAAGCTTTCTTT.

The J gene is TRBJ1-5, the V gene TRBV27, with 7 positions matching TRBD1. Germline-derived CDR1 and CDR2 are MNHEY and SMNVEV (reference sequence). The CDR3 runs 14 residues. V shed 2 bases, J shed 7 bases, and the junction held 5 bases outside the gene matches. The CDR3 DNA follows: TGTGCCAGCAGTTTACTGACAGGGAGCCAGCCCCAGCATTTT. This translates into CASSLLTGSQPQHF.

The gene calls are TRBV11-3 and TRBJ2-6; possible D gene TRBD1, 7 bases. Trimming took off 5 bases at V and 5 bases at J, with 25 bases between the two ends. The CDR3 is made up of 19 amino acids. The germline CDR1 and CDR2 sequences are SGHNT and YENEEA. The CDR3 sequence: CASSPGQSAGSFWANVLTF. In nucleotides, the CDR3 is TGTGCCAGCAGCCCGGGACAGTCTGCGGGGAGTTTCTGGGCCAACGTCCTGACTTTC.

The CDR3 protein is CASSQAPGGRGGNTGELFF. CDR3 nucleotides: TGTGCCAGCAGCCAAGCCCCGGGCGGGAGAGGAGGGAACACCGGGGAGCTGTTTTTT. The V and J genes are TRBV4-2 and TRBJ2-2; 7 bases fit TRBD2. V gave up 1 base and J gave up 1 base; unmatched junction bases: 12. CDR1 is LGHNA and CDR2 is YNFKEQ in the germline V gene. CDR3 length: 19 amino acids.

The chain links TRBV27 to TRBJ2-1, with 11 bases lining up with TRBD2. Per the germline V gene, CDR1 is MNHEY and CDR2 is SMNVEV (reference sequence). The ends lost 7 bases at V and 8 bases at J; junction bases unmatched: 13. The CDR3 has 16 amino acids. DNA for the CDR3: TGTGCCAGCATGTCGAAAACTAGCGGGAGTGTTGATGAGCAGTTCTTC. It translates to CASMSKTSGSVDEQFF.

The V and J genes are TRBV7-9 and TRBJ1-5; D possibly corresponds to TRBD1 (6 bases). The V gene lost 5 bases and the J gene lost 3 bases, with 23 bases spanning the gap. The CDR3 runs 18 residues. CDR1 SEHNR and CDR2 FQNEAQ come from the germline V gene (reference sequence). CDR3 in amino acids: CASSGKRDLTGVNQPQHF. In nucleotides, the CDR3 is TGTGCCAGCAGCGGCAAAAGGGATCTGACAGGAGTCAATCAGCCCCAGCATTTT.

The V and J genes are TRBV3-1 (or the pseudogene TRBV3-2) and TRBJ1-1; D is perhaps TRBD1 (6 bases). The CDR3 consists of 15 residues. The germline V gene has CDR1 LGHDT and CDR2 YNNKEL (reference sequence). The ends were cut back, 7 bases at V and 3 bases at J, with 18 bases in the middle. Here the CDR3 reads CASTHSDRTDTEAFF. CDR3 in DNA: TGTGCCAGCACCCACAGTGACAGGACGGACACTGAAGCTTTCTTT.

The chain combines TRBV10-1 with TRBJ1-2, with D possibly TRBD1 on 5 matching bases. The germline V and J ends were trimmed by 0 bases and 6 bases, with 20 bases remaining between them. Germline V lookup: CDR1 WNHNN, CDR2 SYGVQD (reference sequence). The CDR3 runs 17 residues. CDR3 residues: CASSESRRVRGADGYTF. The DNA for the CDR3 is TGCGCCAGCAGTGAGTCGCGCAGGGTAAGGGGCGCGGATGGCTACACCTTC.

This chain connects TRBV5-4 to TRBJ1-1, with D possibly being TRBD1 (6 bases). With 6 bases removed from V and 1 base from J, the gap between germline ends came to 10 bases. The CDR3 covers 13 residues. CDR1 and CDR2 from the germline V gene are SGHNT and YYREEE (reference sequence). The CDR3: CASMAGANTEAFF. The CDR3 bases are TGTGCCAGCATGGCAGGGGCGAACACTGAAGCTTTCTTT.

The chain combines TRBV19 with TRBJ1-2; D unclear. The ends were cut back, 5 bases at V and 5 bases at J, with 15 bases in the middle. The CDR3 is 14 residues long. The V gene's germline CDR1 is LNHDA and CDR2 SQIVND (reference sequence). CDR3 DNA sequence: TGTGCCAGTAGTCCCGCCTCAGTTGGTTATGGCTACACCTTC. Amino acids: CASSPASVGYGYTF.

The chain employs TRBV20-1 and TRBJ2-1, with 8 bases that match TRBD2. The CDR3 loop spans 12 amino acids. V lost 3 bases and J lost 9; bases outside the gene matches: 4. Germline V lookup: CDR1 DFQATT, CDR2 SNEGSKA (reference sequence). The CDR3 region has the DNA TGCAGTGCTAGTCAACGGGAGGGTGAGCAGTTCTTC. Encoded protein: CSASQREGEQFF.

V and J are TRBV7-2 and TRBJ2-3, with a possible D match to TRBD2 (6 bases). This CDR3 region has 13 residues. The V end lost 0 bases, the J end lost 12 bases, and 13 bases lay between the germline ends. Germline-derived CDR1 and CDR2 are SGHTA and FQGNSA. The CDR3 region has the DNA TGTGCCAGCAGCTTAGCAACCGGGAGTAACCAGTATTTT. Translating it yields CASSLATGSNQYF.

The CDR3 spells CASSAGQGAFNEQFF. The CDR3, as DNA: TGTGCCAGCAGCGCAGGACAGGGGGCCTTCAATGAGCAGTTCTTC. This chain joins TRBV7-2 and TRBJ2-1, with TRBD1 identical over 11 bases. The germline V gene encodes CDR1 SGHTA and CDR2 FQGNSA. The length of the CDR3 is 15 residues. V lost 5 bases, J lost 6 bases, and 6 bases stayed unmatched.